This is a list of T cell receptor beta chains from one sample in a study of blood T cell repertoires in COVID-19. Some clones are missing from TCRdb's copy, which holds only in-frame ones; the method was immunoSEQ multiplex PCR. The sample includes a few hundred thousand clones, roughly 89% seen only once; the top ten take around 2.9%. The sequenced sample was peripheral blood. Receptors originate from a woman aged 25 to 39 with active or convalescent COVID-19. CDR3s leave out the opening cysteine and the closing phenylalanine or tryptophan.

j_call,v_call,cdr3_aa
TRBJ1-2,TRBV6-5,ASRTGGNYGYT
TRBJ1-5,TRBV12-3/TRBV12-4,AGTSSNGPQH
TRBJ1-5,TRBV28,ASSLGGSGNQPQH
TRBJ2-7,TRBV2,ASSETADKQY
TRBJ2-1,TRBV14,ASSPRGGGYPGYNEQF
TRBJ2-3,TRBV24-1,ATAGGPDTQY
TRBJ1-5,TRBV19,ASSGTGGSQPQH
TRBJ1-1,TRBV2,ASSEYTVQAF
TRBJ2-7,TRBV5-4,ASSLEPGREPYEQY
TRBJ2-1,TRBV9,ASSPGGNEQF
TRBJ1-2,TRBV19,ASSIQGPYGYT
TRBJ1-2,TRBV30,AWGTGRLTAYGYT
TRBJ2-7,TRBV6-6,ASSYGTEGEQY
TRBJ1-4,TRBV7-8,ASSPGATNEKLF
TRBJ2-7,TRBV27,ASSLKRDPYEQY
TRBJ1-5,TRBV18,ASSADRGQPQH
TRBJ1-1,TRBV11-2,ALGGEAF
TRBJ2-1,TRBV12-5,ASGRGGGNEQF
TRBJ1-4,TRBV5-4,ASSLGEGPSEKLF
TRBJ1-6,TRBV18,ASSRNPQGNNSPLH